This TCR beta chain was captured by sequencing in a study of cytomegalovirus exposure and HLA in healthy donors. This PCR relied on a set of 60 Vbeta primers and 13 Jbeta primers. The assay was immunoSEQ multiplex PCR, and TCRdb's table has in-frame clones only and misses some. The sample has approximately 85,000 clones, roughly 75% seen once. Donors were nominally healthy when sampled, though unrecorded immune exposures were likely. This sequence originates from a man aged 30 to 45 in good health and CMV-seronegative. Sequenced material: PBMCs.

CDR3 nucleotides: TGTGCCAGCAGGGAACACAGAAGCTCCTACGAGCAGTACTTC. Its protein is CASREHRSSYEQYF. This chain uses TRBV6-5 with TRBJ2-7; no reliable D call. This CDR3 contains 14 residues. V was cut by 6 bases and J by 0 bases, with 12 bases left in between. Germline CDR1 and CDR2: MNHEY and SVGAGI.